The entry below describes one T cell receptor beta chain. What it binds is not known. This sample is drawn from a study of post-analysis software for immune sequencing data. This CDR3 spans 13 amino acids. Trimming left V 5 bases short and J 4 bases short, with 9 bases between. Study observations and caveats: About five TRBV segments appeared more often in patients than in controls, and TRBV5-6, TRBV5-1 and TRBV20-1 were among these.

TCR beta cDNA libraries had unique molecular identifiers. TCRdb re-derived calls from the PCR reads in MiXCR, one entry per CDR3 protein. Of hundreds of thousands of distinct CDR3 sequences listed, around 60% are singletons. The chain recombines TRBV12-3 or TRBV12-4 with TRBJ2-1; D might be TRBD2 (6 bases). Sample: blood. This receptor was obtained from a girl under 10 years old with multiple sclerosis. The DNA of the CDR3 is TGTGCCAGCAGTGGGGGGATTTACAATGAGCAGTTCTTC. Encoded protein: CASSGGIYNEQFF.